Each of the 28 T cell receptor beta chains below was sequenced from the same sample in a study of blood T cells in healthy people across ages. Next came a second PCR, run for about 6 to 11 cycles, which used a sample-barcoded 5' primer along with a J-beta primer mix. From the 5' RACE reads, TCRdb called clonotypes with MiXCR, one entry per CDR3 protein. The profile shows roughly 1,100,000 distinct CDR3 sequences, almost 25% of them singletons. The sample was also linked to a second study, of T cells of mothers and their children.

Sequencing input: blood. Receptors originate from a girl aged 2 to 10 in good health.

The V call is TRBV29-1, the J call TRBJ2-2, with 8 positions matching TRBD1. The germline CDR1 and CDR2 sequences are SQVTM and ANQGSEA. V lost 7 bases and J lost 3; bases outside the gene matches: 4. This CDR3 is 13 amino acids long. The CDR3 loop is CSALDRDTGELFF. CDR3 DNA: TGCAGCGCTCTGGACAGGGACACCGGGGAGCTGTTTTTT.

This clonotype was seen only a few times. This chain uses TRBV3-1 with TRBJ1-6, with 7 bases that match TRBD1. From germline, CDR1 is LGHDT and CDR2 YNNKEL (reference sequence). The CDR3 totals 15 residues. Germline trimming cut 3 bases from V and 7 bases from J; bases unmatched to any gene: 6. CDR3 sequence reads: CASSQFPGQNSPLHF. CDR3 sequence (DNA): TGTGCCAGCAGCCAGTTCCCGGGACAGAATTCACCCCTCCACTTT. Filled out from reference TRBV3-1 and TRBJ1-6, the complete variable domain reads DTAVSQTPKYLVTQMGNDKSIKCEQNLGHDTMYWYKQDSKKFLKIMFSYNNKELIINETVPNRFSPKSPDKAHLNLHINSLELGDSAVYFCASSQFPGQNSPLHFGNGTRLTVT.

The V gene is TRBV29-1, the J gene TRBJ2-1; 7 bases align to TRBD2. The junction had 12 bases not matched to a gene; V was cut back by 7 bases and J by 6 bases. CDR3 size: 14 residues. The V gene's germline CDR1 is SQVTM and CDR2 ANQGSEA. CDR3 loop: CSAGMGGFSNEQFF. CDR3 coding DNA: TGCAGCGCCGGAATGGGGGGGTTTTCCAATGAGCAGTTCTTC.

This clonotype was picked up a small number of times. The junction departs from germline at one end; a sequencing error may be responsible. V usage is TRBV7-9 and J usage is TRBJ2-5; D might be TRBD2 (5 bases). This CDR3 spans 13 amino acids. Germline CDR1 reads SEHNR; CDR2 reads FQNEAQ (reference sequence). The CDR3 DNA reads TGTGCCGGCAGCCACGGCCCTGAGGGGACCCAGTACTTC. It specifies CAGSHGPEGTQYF.

This clonotype was picked up one time. The chain uses TRBV29-1 and TRBJ2-5, with a tentative D call TRBD2 (6 bases). The end of the DNA fits TRBJ2-1 better, so the J call may be wrong. Germline assignment: CDR1 SQVTM and CDR2 ANQGSEA. The length of the CDR3 is 13 residues. CDR3 sequence (DNA): TGCAGCGCCACTAGCAGAGTCGGGAATGAGCAGTTCTTC. Translation: CSATSRVGNEQFF.

The gene calls are TRBV2 and TRBJ1-5; no reliable D call. The CDR3 consists of 14 residues. Germline CDR1 SNHLY, CDR2 FYNNEI. The germline V and J ends were trimmed by 3 bases and 6 bases, with 12 bases remaining between them. The CDR3 DNA sequence: TGTGCCAGCAGTGACGACCCGGTGGTTCAGCCCCAGCATTTT. Translation: CASSDDPVVQPQHF.

CDR3 loop: CASSRSTSGGDNEQFF. In nucleotides, the CDR3 is TGTGCCAGCAGCCGTTCAACTAGCGGGGGTGATAATGAGCAGTTCTTC. The chain links TRBV7-3 to TRBJ2-1; 11 bases are shared with TRBD2. This CDR3 has 16 amino acids. V lost 5 bases, J lost 7 bases, and 10 bases stayed unmatched. Looked up from germline, CDR1 is SGHTA and CDR2 is FQGTGA.

There are a few counts of this clonotype. V gene TRBV28 combines with J gene TRBJ2-5, with D unclear. The CDR3 spans 14 residues. Germline CDR1 MDHEN, CDR2 SYDVKM. V was cut by 6 bases and J by 1 base, with 12 bases left in between. In nucleotides, the CDR3 is TGTGCCAGCAGGTCCCAAGGACCCCAAGAGACCCAGTACTTC. Amino acid sequence: CASRSQGPQETQYF.

The CDR3 nucleotides are TGTGCCAGCAGGACCAGGGGACAAGAGACCCAGTACTTC. It is translated as CASRTRGQETQYF. The J gene is TRBJ2-5, the V gene TRBV7-2, with a possible D match to TRBD1 (6 bases). Germline lookup yields CDR1 SGHTA and CDR2 FQGNSA. CDR3 length: 13 amino acids. The V end lost 6 bases, the J end lost 2 bases, and 10 bases lay between the germline ends.

This clonotype has a handful of counts. The chain joins TRBV28 to TRBJ2-5; D remains unclear. CDR1 is MDHEN and CDR2 is SYDVKM in the germline V gene. Trimming removed 2 bases from V and 7 bases from J, with 11 bases in between. This CDR3 is 13 amino acids long. CDR3 region: CASSLRFSWTQYF. The CDR3 DNA is TGTGCCAGCAGTTTAAGATTTAGCTGGACCCAGTACTTC.

The rearrangement links TRBV5-1 to TRBJ1-1; D remains unclear. There are 15 residues in the CDR3. Trimming shortened V by 2 bases and J by 4 bases, and 15 bases separated the two germline ends. CDR1 and CDR2 from the germline V gene are SGHRS and YFSETQ. CDR3 loop: CASSLGGFWGTEAFF. For the CDR3, the DNA is TGCGCCAGCAGCTTAGGAGGGTTTTGGGGCACTGAAGCTTTCTTT. Complete variable domain (other parts from reference TRBV5-1 and TRBJ1-1): KAGVTQTPRYLIKTRGQQVTLSCSPISGHRSVSWYQQTPGQGLQFLFEYFSETQRNKGNFPGRFSGRQFSNSRSEMNVSTLELGDSALYLCASSLGGFWGTEAFFGQGTRLTVV.

The chain recombines TRBV9 with TRBJ1-6, with D perhaps TRBD1 (5 bases). The V and J ends lost 3 bases and 1 base respectively, with 14 bases between them. The CDR3 covers 17 residues. The germline CDR1 and CDR2 sequences are SGDLS and YYNGEE. The CDR3 loop is CASSADWGGSYNSPLHF. DNA for the CDR3: TGTGCCAGCAGCGCTGATTGGGGGGGTTCCTATAATTCACCCCTCCACTTT.

This clonotype was seen more than once but under ten times. V gene TRBV7-2 combines with J gene TRBJ2-5; D not resolved. The germline V gene encodes CDR1 SGHTA and CDR2 FQGNSA. Trimming removed 2 bases at V and 5 bases at J, with 12 bases between. There are 14 residues in the CDR3. CDR3 in amino acids: CASSLSPLEETQYF. The CDR3 region has the DNA TGTGCCAGCAGCTTAAGCCCCCTGGAGGAGACCCAGTACTTC.

Of note for this clonotype: An end of the junction differs from the germline gene, which may be a read error. The chain is built from TRBV29-1 and TRBJ2-7; D is possibly TRBD1 (5 bases). CDR1 is SQVTM and CDR2 is ANQGSEA in the germline V gene. The CDR3 sequence is 15 residues long. CDR3 protein: CSVEGASTSSYEQYF. CDR3 nucleotide sequence: TGCAGCGTCGAAGGGGCCTCCACGAGCTCCTACGAGCAGTACTTC.

The rearrangement uses TRBV13 and TRBJ1-2, with D uncertain. The length of the CDR3 is 17 residues. Trimming shortened V by 1 base and J by 3 bases, and 18 bases separated the two germline ends. The germline V gene has CDR1 PRHDT and CDR2 FYEKMQ (reference sequence). This CDR3 reads CASSLVSPFREDYGYTF. Here the CDR3 DNA reads TGTGCCAGCAGCTTAGTCTCCCCATTTAGGGAGGACTATGGCTACACCTTC.

This clonotype was seen only a few times. CDR3 bases: TGTGCCACCAGCGGCCGGAGACAGGGGTACGAGCAGTACTTC. Translated, it gives CATSGRRQGYEQYF. This rearrangement joins TRBV15 to TRBJ2-7; 8 nucleotides align to TRBD1. The CDR3 loop spans 14 amino acids. Germline V CDR1 and CDR2: LNHNV, YYDKDF (reference sequence). V shed 5 bases, J shed 4 bases, and the junction held 7 bases outside the gene matches.

This chain connects TRBV19 to TRBJ1-4, with a weak D call TRBD1 (6 bases). The CDR3 has 13 amino acids. The V and J ends lost 1 base and 14 bases respectively, with 14 bases between them. Germline assignment: CDR1 LNHDA and CDR2 SQIVND (reference sequence). CDR3 sequence (DNA): TGTGCCAGTAGTATAGTCGGTGGACAGCGCCTGTTTTTT. As protein: CASSIVGGQRLFF. Together with reference TRBV19 and TRBJ1-4, the CDR3 gives the full variable domain: DGGITQSPKYLFRKEGQNVTLSCEQNLNHDAMYWYRQDPGQGLRLIYYSQIVNDFQKGDIAEGYSVSREKKESFPLTVTSAQKNPTAFYLCASSIVGGQRLFFGSGTQLSVL.

The sample holds a few counts of this clonotype. This rearrangement joins TRBV4-3 to TRBJ2-1, with 11 positions matching TRBD2. CDR1 is LGHNA and CDR2 is YSLEER in the germline V gene. The CDR3 covers 17 residues. V gave up 4 bases and J gave up 1 base; unmatched junction bases: 6. The CDR3 coding sequence is TGCGCCAGCAGCCTCGATAGCGGGGGGGCATCCTACAATGAGCAGTTCTTC. Protein product: CASSLDSGGASYNEQFF.

The genes are TRBV28 and TRBJ1-3, with D tentatively TRBD1 (6 bases). This CDR3 comprises 13 residues. Germline V gene lookup returns CDR1 MDHEN and CDR2 SYDVKM. Trimming cost V 2 bases and J 11 bases, with 13 bases left between them. CDR3 region: CASSLTGTNAIYF. The CDR3 DNA reads TGTGCCAGCAGTTTAACAGGGACGAACGCCATATATTTT.

The chain recombines TRBV11-2 with TRBJ1-4; no firm D call. Trimming took off 1 base at V and 3 bases at J, with 6 bases between the two ends. CDR3 length equals 14 residues. Germline V gene sequence: CDR1 SGHAT, CDR2 FQNNGV. CDR3 loop: CASSLGEANEKLFF. The CDR3 nucleotides are TGTGCCAGCAGCTTAGGAGAGGCTAATGAAAAACTGTTTTTT.

The J gene is TRBJ1-4, the V gene TRBV12-3 or TRBV12-4; 9 positions agree with TRBD1. Trimming removed 5 bases from V and 4 bases from J; junction bases left unmatched: 17. The CDR3 is 19 residues long. The CDR3 protein is CASSPYGTGYGSGNEKLFF. CDR3 coding DNA: TGTGCCAGCAGTCCCTACGGGACAGGGTATGGGAGTGGTAATGAAAAACTGTTTTTT.

The J gene is TRBJ2-5, the V gene TRBV28; D not certain. The CDR3 has 19 residues. Trimming removed 2 bases from V and 0 bases from J, with 22 bases in between. Germline V CDR1 and CDR2: MDHEN, SYDVKM. As DNA, the CDR3 is TGTGCCAGCAGTTTACTGTCCCGCGCCTATCCAGCGTACCAAGAGACCCAGTACTTC. This gives the protein CASSLLSRAYPAYQETQYF. Full variable domain (rest looked up from reference TRBV28 and TRBJ2-5): DVKVTQSSRYLVKRTGEKVFLECVQDMDHENMFWYRQDPGLGLRLIYFSYDVKMKEKGDIPEGYSVSREKKERFSLILESASTNQTSMYLCASSLLSRAYPAYQETQYFGPGTRLLVL.

The CDR3 spells CSVVGSAESSYEQYF. For the CDR3, the DNA is TGCAGCGTTGTGGGGTCGGCAGAATCCTCCTACGAGCAGTACTTC. The rearrangement links TRBV29-1 to TRBJ2-7, with D unclear. The V end lost 4 bases, the J end lost 0 bases, and 16 bases lay between the germline ends. The germline V gene has CDR1 SQVTM and CDR2 ANQGSEA. There are 15 residues in the CDR3.

This clonotype was seen more than once but under ten times. The rearrangement uses TRBV7-9 and TRBJ2-1, with 14 bases aligning to TRBD2. Trimming removed 4 bases from V and 8 bases from J; junction bases left unmatched: 4. Per germline, CDR1 SEHNR and CDR2 FQNEAQ (reference sequence). CDR3 size: 15 residues. The CDR3 nucleotides read TGTGCCAGCAGCTACGGGACTAGCGGGGGCGATGAGCAGTTCTTC. Protein: CASSYGTSGGDEQFF. Based on the CDR3 plus reference TRBV7-9 and TRBJ2-1, the full variable domain is DTGVSQNPRHKITKRGQNVTFRCDPISEHNRLYWYRQTLGQGPEFLTYFQNEAQLEKSRLLSDRFSAERPKGSFSTLEIQRTEQGDSAMYLCASSYGTSGGDEQFFGPGTRLTVL.

The V gene is TRBV28, the J gene TRBJ1-1; 12 bases are shared with TRBD1. Germline CDR1 reads MDHEN; CDR2 reads SYDVKM. V was clipped by 5 bases and J by 1 base; unmatched bases: 8. This CDR3 has 17 amino acids. CDR3 coding DNA: TGTGCCAGCAGTGCGCCGGGACAGGGGGCGGGGAACACTGAAGCTTTCTTT. Its protein is CASSAPGQGAGNTEAFF.

The chain is built from TRBV20-1 and TRBJ1-2; 7 positions agree with TRBD1. V was clipped by 6 bases and J by 4 bases; unmatched bases: 8. Germline V gene lookup returns CDR1 DFQATT and CDR2 SNEGSKA (reference sequence). The CDR3 runs to 13 residues. This CDR3 is CSAYGTVGYGYTF. CDR3 in DNA: TGCAGTGCGTACGGGACAGTGGGCTATGGCTACACCTTC.

This clonotype was seen more than once but under ten times. J is TRBJ2-1 and V is TRBV10-3; tentatively, D is TRBD1 or TRBD2 (5 bases each). V was trimmed by 1 base and J by 5 bases, leaving 12 bases between them. Germline CDR1 is ENHRY and CDR2 is SYGVKD. The CDR3 has 15 residues. CDR3 protein: CAISELEGSHNEQFF. In DNA form, the CDR3 reads TGTGCCATCAGTGAGTTAGAGGGGTCCCACAATGAGCAGTTCTTC.

The V gene is TRBV6-6, the J gene TRBJ2-7; the D is unclear. The CDR3 length is 12 residues. The germline V gene has CDR1 MNHNY and CDR2 SVGAGI (reference sequence). The V end was cut by 6 bases, the J end by 3 bases, with 9 bases between. As DNA, the CDR3 is TGTGCCAGCAGATCAGACCTCTACGAGCAGTACTTC. Residues: CASRSDLYEQYF.